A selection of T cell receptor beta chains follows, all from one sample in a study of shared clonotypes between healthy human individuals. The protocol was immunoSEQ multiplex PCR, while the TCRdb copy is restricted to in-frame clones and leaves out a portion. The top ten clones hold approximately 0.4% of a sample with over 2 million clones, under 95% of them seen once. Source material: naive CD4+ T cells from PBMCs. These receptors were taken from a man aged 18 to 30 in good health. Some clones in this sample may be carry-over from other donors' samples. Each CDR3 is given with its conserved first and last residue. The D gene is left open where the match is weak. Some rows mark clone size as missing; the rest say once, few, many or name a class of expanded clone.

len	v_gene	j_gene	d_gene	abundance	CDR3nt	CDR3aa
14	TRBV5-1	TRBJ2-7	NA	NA	TGCGCCAGCAGCGCCGTGGCAGGCTCCTACGAGCAGTACTTC	CASSAVAGSYEQYF
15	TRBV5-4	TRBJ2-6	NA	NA	TGTGCCAGCAGCTCACTGAGCTCTGGGGCCAACGTCCTGACTTTC	CASSSLSSGANVLTF
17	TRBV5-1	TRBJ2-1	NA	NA	TGCGCCAGCAGCTATCTCCCCACCGACTCTTCCTACAATGAGCAGTTCTTC	CASSYLPTDSSYNEQFF
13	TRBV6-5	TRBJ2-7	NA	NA	TGTGCCAGCAGTTCGGGACATTCCTACGAGCAGTACTTC	CASSSGHSYEQYF
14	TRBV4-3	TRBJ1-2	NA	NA	TGCGCCAGCAGCCAAGACAGGGCGCACTATGGCTACACCTTC	CASSQDRAHYGYTF
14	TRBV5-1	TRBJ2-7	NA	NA	TGCGCCAGCAGTTATGACTGGAGCTCCTACGAGCAGTACTTC	CASSYDWSSYEQYF
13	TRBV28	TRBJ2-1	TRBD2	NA	TGTTCTAGCGGGAGGGCGGCCTACAATGAGCAGTTCTTC	CSSGRAAYNEQFF
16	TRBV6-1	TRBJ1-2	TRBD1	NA	TGTGCCAGCAGTGAGGCAACAGGGGGCGCTAACTATGGCTACACCTTC	CASSEATGGANYGYTF
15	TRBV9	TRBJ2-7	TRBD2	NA	TGTGCCAGCAGCGTAGGCGGGAGTGTCTTAAGCGAGCAGTACTTC	CASSVGGSVLSEQYF
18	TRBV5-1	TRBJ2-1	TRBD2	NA	TGCGCCAGCAGCTTGGTGGGGACTAGCGGGAGGTCTCGCCCGGGGCAGTTCTTC	CASSLVGTSGRSRPGQFF
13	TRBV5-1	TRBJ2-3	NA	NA	TGCGCCAGCAGCTTGACTAAAATAGATACGCAGTATTTT	CASSLTKIDTQYF
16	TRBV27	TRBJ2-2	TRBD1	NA	TGTGCCAGCAGTTTACGGACAGGGGATGTCACCGGGGAGCTGTTTTTT	CASSLRTGDVTGELFF
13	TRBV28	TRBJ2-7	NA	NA	TGTGCCAGCAGTTTTGCCCCGTCCTACGAGCAGTACTTC	CASSFAPSYEQYF
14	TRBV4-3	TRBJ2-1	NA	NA	TGCGCCAGCAGCCAAGATCCTGGGTATGGTGAGCAGTTCTTC	CASSQDPGYGEQFF
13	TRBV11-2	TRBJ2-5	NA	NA	TGTGCCAGCAGCTTCGGACATGGAGAGACCCAGTACTTC	CASSFGHGETQYF
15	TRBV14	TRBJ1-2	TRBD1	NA	TGTGCCAGCAGCCCCCGGGACAGGGTCAACTATGGCTACACCTTC	CASSPRDRVNYGYTF
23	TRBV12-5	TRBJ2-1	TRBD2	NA	TGTGCTAGTGGTTTAGGGACCTACAGTGATAGAGGCCTAGCGGGAGGCTCCTACAATGAGCAGTTCTTC	CASGLGTYSDRGLAGGSYNEQFF
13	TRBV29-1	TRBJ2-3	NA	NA	TGCAGCGTTCGTGGTCTATTAGCAGATACGCAGTATTTT	CSVRGLLADTQYF
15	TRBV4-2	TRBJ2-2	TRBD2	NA	TGTGCCAGCAGCCAAGAAAGCGGGATTCCGGGGGAGCTGTTTTTT	CASSQESGIPGELFF
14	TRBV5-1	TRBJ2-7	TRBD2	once	TGCGCCAGCAGCTCGGGGGGACGGGCCTACGAGCAGTACTTC	CASSSGGRAYEQYF
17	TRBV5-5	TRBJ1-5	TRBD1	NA	TGTGCCAGCAGCTTGTGGGTGACAGGGTTGAGCAATCAGCCCCAGCATTTT	CASSLWVTGLSNQPQHF
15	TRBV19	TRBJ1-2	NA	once	TGTGCCAGTAGTATAGATCCTCGGCAGTTCGGTGGCTACACCTTC	CASSIDPRQFGGYTF
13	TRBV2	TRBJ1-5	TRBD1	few	TGTGCCAGCAGTGGGACAGGGAATCAGCCCCAGCATTTT	CASSGTGNQPQHF
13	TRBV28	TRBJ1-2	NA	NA	TGTGCCAGCAGTACGGTATCTCACTATGGCTACACCTTC	CASSTVSHYGYTF
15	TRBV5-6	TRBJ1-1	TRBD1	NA	TGTGCCAGCAGCTTGGCCCGACAGGGCCGGACTGAAGCTTTCTTT	CASSLARQGRTEAFF